This T cell receptor (beta chain) was observed in a study of shared clonotypes between healthy human individuals. Study-wide context: Donors consisted of a couple of women and a few men between 18 and 49.

TCRdb's copy holds only in-frame clones and misses some; the assay was immunoSEQ multiplex PCR. The data contain about 1.5 million clones, around 98% of them seen just once; the ten biggest clones take up about 0.45%. Whole-study findings and limits: Approximately 5.1% was the fraction of naive CD4 clonotypes found shared across several donors. Naive subsets generally exceeded memory subsets in estimated richness. Specimens sampled were limited to blood, with tissue repertoires likely differing.

Turning to this clone: Its antigen is unknown.

The CDR3 spans 9 residues. Trimming pared 4 bases from V and 8 bases from J, leaving 3 bases between. V usage is TRBV5-3 and J usage is TRBJ1-2; unclear D gene. TRBV5-3 is an ORF; its function is uncertain. This sequence was found in a man younger than 45 in good health. Sample: naive CD4+ T cells sorted from blood. The subset here: CD45RA+ positively selected. The CDR3 loop is CARSKGYTF. The CDR3 bases are TGTGCCAGAAGCAAAGGCTACACCTTC.